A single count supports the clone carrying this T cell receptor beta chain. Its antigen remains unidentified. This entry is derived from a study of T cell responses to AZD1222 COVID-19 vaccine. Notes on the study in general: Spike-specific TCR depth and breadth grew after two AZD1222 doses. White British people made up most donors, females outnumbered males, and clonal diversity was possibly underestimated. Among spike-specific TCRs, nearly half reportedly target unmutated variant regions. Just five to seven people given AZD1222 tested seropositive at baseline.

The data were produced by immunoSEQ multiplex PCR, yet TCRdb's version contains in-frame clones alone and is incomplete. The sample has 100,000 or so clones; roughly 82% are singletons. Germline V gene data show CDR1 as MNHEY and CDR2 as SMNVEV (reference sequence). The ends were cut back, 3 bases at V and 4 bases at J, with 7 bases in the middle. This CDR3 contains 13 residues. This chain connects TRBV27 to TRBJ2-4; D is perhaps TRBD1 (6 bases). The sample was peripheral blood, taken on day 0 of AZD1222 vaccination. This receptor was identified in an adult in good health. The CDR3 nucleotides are TGTGCCAGCAGTTTTGGACAGAAAAACATTCAGTACTTC. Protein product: CASSFGQKNIQYF.